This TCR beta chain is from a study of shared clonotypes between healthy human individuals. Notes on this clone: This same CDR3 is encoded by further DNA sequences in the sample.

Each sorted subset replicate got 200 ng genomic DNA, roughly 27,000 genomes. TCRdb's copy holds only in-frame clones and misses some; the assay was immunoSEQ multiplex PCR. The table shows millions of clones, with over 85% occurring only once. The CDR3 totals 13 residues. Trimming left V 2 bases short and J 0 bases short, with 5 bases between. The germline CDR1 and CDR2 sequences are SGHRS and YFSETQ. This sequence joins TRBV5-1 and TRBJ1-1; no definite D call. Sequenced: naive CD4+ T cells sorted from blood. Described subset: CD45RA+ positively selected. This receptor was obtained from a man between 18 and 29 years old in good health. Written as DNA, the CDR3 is TGCGCCAGCAGCTTCACAGTGAACACTGAAGCTTTCTTT. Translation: CASSFTVNTEAFF.